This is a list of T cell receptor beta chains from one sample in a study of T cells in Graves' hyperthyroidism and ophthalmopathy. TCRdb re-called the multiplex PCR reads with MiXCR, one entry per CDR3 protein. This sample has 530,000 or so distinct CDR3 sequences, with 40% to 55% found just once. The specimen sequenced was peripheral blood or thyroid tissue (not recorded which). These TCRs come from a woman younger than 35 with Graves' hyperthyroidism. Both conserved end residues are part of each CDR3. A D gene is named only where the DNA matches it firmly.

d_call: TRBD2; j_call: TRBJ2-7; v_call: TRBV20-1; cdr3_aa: CSARDSGVAGAVYEQYF
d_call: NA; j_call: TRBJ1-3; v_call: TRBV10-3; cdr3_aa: CAISLGNTIYF
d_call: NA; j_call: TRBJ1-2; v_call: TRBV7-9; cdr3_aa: CASSPRGPSNYGYTF
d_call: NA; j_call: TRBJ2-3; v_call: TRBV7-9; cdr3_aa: CASSLGRVYTDTQYF
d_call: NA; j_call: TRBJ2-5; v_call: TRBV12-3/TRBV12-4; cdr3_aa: CASTFSGTKETQYF
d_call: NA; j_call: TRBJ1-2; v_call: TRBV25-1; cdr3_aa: CARDRWGDYGYTF
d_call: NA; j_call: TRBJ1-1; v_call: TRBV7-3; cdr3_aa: CANSLGGDTEAFF
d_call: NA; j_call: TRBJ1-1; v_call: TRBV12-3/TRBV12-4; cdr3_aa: CASFGNTEAFF
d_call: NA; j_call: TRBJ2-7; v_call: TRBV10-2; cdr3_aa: CASSESTGSYEQYF
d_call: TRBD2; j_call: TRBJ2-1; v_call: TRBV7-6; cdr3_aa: CASSSWTSGQTYNEQFF
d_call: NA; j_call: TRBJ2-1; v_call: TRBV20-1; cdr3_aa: CSAGLGWNEQFF
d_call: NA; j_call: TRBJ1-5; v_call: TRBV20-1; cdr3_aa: CSAREGRVSNQPQHF
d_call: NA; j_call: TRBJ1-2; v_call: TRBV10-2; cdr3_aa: CASSESSRGYTF
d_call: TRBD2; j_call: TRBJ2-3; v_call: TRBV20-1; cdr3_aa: CSAQEGLAGGQSTDTQYF
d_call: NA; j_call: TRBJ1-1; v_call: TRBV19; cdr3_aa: CASSIKGVNTEAFF
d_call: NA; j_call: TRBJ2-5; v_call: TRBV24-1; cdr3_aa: CATSDLGGTVETQYF
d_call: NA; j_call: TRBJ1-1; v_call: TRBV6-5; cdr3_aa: CASSYGSLNTEAFF
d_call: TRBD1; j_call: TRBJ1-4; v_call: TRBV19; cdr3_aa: CASRGQGFF
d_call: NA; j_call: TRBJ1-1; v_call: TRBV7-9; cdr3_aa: CASSLGETNTEAFF
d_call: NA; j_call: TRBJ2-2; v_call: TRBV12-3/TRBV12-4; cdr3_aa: CASSFSGPGELFF
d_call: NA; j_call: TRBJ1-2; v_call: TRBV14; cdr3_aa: CASSQIQGRSYTF
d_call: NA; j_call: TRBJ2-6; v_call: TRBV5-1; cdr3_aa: CASSLGSSGANVLTF
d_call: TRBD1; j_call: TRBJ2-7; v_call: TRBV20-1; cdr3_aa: CSATTGGRYEQYF
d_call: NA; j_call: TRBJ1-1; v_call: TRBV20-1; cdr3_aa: CSASSTLSTGFTGGIWDTEAFF
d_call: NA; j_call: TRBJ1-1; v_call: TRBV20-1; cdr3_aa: CSARDPGLNTEAFF
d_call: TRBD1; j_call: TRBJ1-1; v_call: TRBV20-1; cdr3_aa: CSATRQGMGTEAFF
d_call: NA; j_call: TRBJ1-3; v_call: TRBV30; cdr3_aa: CAWRPTGNTIYF
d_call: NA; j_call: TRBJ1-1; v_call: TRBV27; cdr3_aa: CASSLWWGRNTEAFF
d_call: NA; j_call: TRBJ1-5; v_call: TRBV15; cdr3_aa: CATSSSTGRTDQPQHF
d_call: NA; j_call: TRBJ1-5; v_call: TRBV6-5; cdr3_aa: CASSYSDGNQPQHF
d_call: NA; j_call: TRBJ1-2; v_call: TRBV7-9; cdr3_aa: CASSLEETERLSYTF
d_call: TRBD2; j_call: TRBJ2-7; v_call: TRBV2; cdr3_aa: CASSETLAGPPYEQYF
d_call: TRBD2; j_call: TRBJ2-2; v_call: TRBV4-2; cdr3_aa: CASSQETSNTGELFF
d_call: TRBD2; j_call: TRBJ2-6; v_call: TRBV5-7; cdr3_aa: CASSPQGTSGKLSGANVLTF
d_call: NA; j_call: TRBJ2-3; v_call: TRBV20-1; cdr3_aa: CSASRGDTDTQYF
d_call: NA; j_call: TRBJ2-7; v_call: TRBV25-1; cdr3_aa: CASVVLARVIDEQYF
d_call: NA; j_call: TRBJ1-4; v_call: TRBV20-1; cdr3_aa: CSALVGGTNEKLFF
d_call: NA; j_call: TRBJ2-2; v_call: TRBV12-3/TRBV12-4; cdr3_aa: CASSRGAVTGELFF
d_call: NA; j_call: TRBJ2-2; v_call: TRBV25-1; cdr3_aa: CACSARDTITGELFF
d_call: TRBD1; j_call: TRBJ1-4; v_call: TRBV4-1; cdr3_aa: CASSKRTGDNEKLFF
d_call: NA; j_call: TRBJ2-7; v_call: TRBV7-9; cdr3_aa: CASSPRPWGRHTAYEQYF
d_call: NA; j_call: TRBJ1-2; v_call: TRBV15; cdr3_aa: CATSRDGGIANYGYTF
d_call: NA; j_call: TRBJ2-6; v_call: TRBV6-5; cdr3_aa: CASKRGKVDTGANVLTF
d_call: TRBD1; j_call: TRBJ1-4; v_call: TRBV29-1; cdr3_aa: CSVEGPTGTGDEKLFF
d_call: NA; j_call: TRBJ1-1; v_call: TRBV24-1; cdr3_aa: CATSDAEVTAYEAFF
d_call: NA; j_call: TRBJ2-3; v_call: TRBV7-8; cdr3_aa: CASSPWDTQYF
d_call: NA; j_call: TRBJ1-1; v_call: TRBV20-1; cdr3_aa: CSARDGGANEAFF
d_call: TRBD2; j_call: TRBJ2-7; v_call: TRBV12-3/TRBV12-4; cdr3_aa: CASSLGSGRADEQYF
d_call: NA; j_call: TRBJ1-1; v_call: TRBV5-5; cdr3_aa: CASSLPQGSSTEAFF
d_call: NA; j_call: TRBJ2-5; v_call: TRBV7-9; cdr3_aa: CASSPADQPQYF
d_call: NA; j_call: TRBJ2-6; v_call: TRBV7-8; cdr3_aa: CASSPWAQAANVLTF
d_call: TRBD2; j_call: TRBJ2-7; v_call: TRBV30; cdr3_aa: CAWTPGRGSYEQYF
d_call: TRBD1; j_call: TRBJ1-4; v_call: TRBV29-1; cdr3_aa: CSVLGQGGTNEKLFF